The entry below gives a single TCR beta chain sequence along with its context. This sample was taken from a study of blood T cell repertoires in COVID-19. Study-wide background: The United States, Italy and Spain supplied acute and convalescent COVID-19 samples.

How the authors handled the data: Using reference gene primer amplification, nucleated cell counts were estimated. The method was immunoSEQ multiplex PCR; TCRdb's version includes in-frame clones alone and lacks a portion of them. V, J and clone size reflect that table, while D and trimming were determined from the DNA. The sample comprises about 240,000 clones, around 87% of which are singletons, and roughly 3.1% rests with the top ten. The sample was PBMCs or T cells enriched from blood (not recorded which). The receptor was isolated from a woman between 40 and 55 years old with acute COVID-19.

CDR3 region: CASSVTPGELHEQYF. In DNA form, the CDR3 reads TGTGCCAGCAGCGTAACCCCAGGGGAACTCCACGAGCAGTACTTC. The V gene is TRBV9, the J gene TRBJ2-7; maybe TRBD1 (6 bases). CDR1 is SGDLS and CDR2 is YYNGEE in the germline V gene. The CDR3 contains 15 residues. The ends were cut back, 1 base at V and 5 bases at J, with 16 bases in the middle.